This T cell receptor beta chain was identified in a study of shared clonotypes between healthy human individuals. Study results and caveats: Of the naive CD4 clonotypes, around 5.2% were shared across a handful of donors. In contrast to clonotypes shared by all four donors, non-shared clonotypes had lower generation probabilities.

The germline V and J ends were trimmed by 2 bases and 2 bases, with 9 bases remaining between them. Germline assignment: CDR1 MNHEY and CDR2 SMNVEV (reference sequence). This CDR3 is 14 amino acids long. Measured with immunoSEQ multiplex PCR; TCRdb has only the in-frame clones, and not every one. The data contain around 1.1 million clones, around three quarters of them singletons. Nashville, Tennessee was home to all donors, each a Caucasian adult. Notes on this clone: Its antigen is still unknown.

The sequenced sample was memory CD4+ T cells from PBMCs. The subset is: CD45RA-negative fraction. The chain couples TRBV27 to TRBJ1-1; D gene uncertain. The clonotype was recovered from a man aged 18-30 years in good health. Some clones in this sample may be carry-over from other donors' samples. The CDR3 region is CASSLNPPNTEAFF. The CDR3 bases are TGTGCCAGCAGTTTAAATCCGCCTAACACTGAAGCTTTCTTT.